The 21 T cell receptor beta chains below come from one sample, sequenced in a study of T-cell reconstitution after alpha-beta-depleted transplantation in children. For TCRbeta, the library was prepared with unique molecular identifiers. TCRdb itself ran the PCR reads through MiXCR, one entry per CDR3 protein. The repertoire holds fewer than 700,000 distinct CDR3 sequences, with 10% to 15% as singletons. The specimen comprised PBMCs, mostly from graft donor cells, sampled 360 days after TCRalphabeta/CD19-depleted stem cell transplant. The origin of the receptors is a male patient aged 10-17 years who had a stem cell transplant for acute myeloid leukemia, so the T cells may come from the graft donor.

In DNA, the CDR3 is TGTGCCAGCAGTTTAAGCACAGCAAAATGGGAGACCCAGTACTTC. Translating gives CASSLSTAKWETQYF. The rearrangement uses TRBV12-3 or TRBV12-4 and TRBJ2-5; D not certain. The CDR3 is 15 residues long. Between the trimmed V and J ends, which lost 2 bases and 5 bases, there was a span of 15 bases.

This clonotype appeared a few times. The chain couples TRBV19 to TRBJ2-1; TRBD2 might be the D (5 bases). V lost 1 base and J 8 bases, leaving 15 bases between the germline ends. The CDR3 loop spans 15 amino acids. Germline lookup yields CDR1 LNHDA and CDR2 SQIVND (reference sequence). CDR3 nucleotide sequence: TGTGCCAGTAGTATAGTTGGCGGGCCTAAATATGAGCAGTTCTTC. It encodes CASSIVGGPKYEQFF.

This chain links TRBV24-1 with TRBJ2-3; tentatively, D is TRBD1 or TRBD2 (6 bases each). The germline V gene has CDR1 KGHDR and CDR2 SFDVKD. There are 16 residues in the CDR3. V was shortened by 4 bases and J by 8 bases, with 21 bases between the two germline ends. CDR3 loop: CATSDETSSAQGTQYF. Here the CDR3 DNA reads TGTGCCACCAGTGACGAGACTAGTTCTGCACAGGGTACGCAGTATTTT.

This sequence joins TRBV5-1 and TRBJ2-7; 9 nucleotides agree with TRBD2. Germline CDR1 is SGHRS and CDR2 is YFSETQ. The V gene end was trimmed by 7 bases and the J gene end by 1 base; junction bases not matched to a gene: 9. This CDR3 has 15 residues. CDR3 amino acids: CASGRLTSGSYEQYF. In DNA form, the CDR3 reads TGCGCCAGCGGCAGACTGACTAGCGGATCCTACGAGCAGTACTTC.

V and J are TRBV14 and TRBJ2-1, with unresolved D. The CDR3 extends over 13 amino acids. Germline values: CDR1 SGHDN, CDR2 FVKESK. The V and J ends lost 0 bases and 12 bases respectively, with 12 bases between them. CDR3 loop: CASSQDRSSSQFF. In DNA form, the CDR3 reads TGTGCCAGCAGCCAAGATCGGTCCTCTTCGCAGTTCTTC.

The chain carries TRBV4-2 and TRBJ2-5; 12 positions agree with TRBD2. The germline V gene has CDR1 LGHNA and CDR2 YNFKEQ. V was pared by 4 bases and J by 4 bases, with 13 bases of the junction left unmatched. The CDR3 consists of 18 residues. The CDR3 sequence is CASSPPSLAGGVRETQYF. The CDR3, as DNA: TGTGCCAGCAGCCCTCCCTCACTAGCGGGAGGAGTTCGAGAGACCCAGTACTTC.

This clonotype came up many times. V usage is TRBV29-1 and J usage is TRBJ2-2; D ambiguous. Looked up from germline, CDR1 is SQVTM and CDR2 is ANQGSEA. CDR3 size: 13 residues. V lost 4 bases and J lost 7, with 13 bases in between. The CDR3 DNA follows: TGCAGCGTTGGTAGGAGACCAGACGGGGAGCTGTTTTTT. It translates to CSVGRRPDGELFF.

This chain connects TRBV6-2 or TRBV6-3 to TRBJ2-7, with 11 nucleotides matching TRBD2. With V trimmed by 7 bases and J by 6 bases, 17 bases remained unmatched. Germline V gene lookup returns CDR1 MNHEY and CDR2 SVGEGT. This CDR3 has 17 residues. The CDR3 DNA reads TGTGCCAGCACCGCTACTAGCGGGAGTATCGACTGGGGCGAGCAGTACTTC. It codes for CASTATSGSIDWGEQYF.

This clonotype was observed a handful of times. The rearrangement links TRBV24-1 to TRBJ2-5; tentative D call: TRBD2 (6 bases). CDR1 and CDR2 from the germline V gene are KGHDR and SFDVKD. This CDR3 is 17 amino acids long. V was pared by 4 bases and J by 4 bases, with 21 bases between. CDR3 protein: CATSDPRLDIARETQYF. The CDR3 nucleotides read TGTGCCACCAGTGACCCGAGACTAGACATAGCTCGAGAGACCCAGTACTTC.

In this sample, this clonotype turned up a few times. The chain combines TRBV5-1 with TRBJ1-5, with D perhaps TRBD1 (5 bases). Germline CDR1 is SGHRS and CDR2 is YFSETQ. This CDR3 region has 15 residues. The ends were cut back, 0 bases at V and 0 bases at J, with 7 bases in the middle. The CDR3 region is CASSLGDRSNQPQHF. The CDR3 bases are TGCGCCAGCAGCTTGGGGGACCGTAGCAATCAGCCCCAGCATTTT.

The chain uses TRBV20-1 and TRBJ2-1; 9 positions agree with TRBD2. Germline V CDR1 and CDR2: DFQATT, SNEGSKA (reference sequence). With V trimmed by 4 bases and J by 3 bases, 4 bases remained unmatched. The CDR3 sequence is 14 residues long. The CDR3 loop is CSAMGLAGYNEQFF. DNA of the CDR3: TGCAGTGCTATGGGACTAGCAGGCTACAATGAGCAGTTCTTC.

This clonotype has a count of ten or more. V gene TRBV7-3 combines with J gene TRBJ2-5, with D perhaps being TRBD1 or TRBD2 (5 bases each). The germline V and J ends were trimmed by 5 bases and 5 bases, with 15 bases remaining between them. The CDR3 is 14 residues long. Germline CDR1 reads SGHTA; CDR2 reads FQGTGA. The CDR3 sequence is CASSPRTGPETQYF. The CDR3, as DNA: TGTGCCAGCAGCCCGCGGACGGGGCCGGAGACCCAGTACTTC. Combining the CDR3 with reference TRBV7-3 and TRBJ2-5 gives the whole variable domain GAGVSQTPSNKVTEKGKYVELRCDPISGHTALYWYRQSLGQGPEFLIYFQGTGAADDSGLPNDRFFAVRPEGSVSTLKIQRTERGDSAVYLCASSPRTGPETQYFGPGTRLLVL.

This chain uses TRBV12-3 or TRBV12-4 with TRBJ1-5; D might be TRBD1 (6 bases). The V and J ends lost 3 bases and 7 bases respectively, with 13 bases between them. This CDR3 is built from 14 residues. The CDR3 coding sequence is TGTGCCAGCAGTTTCATCAGGGGCGAGCAGCCCCAGCATTTT. This translates into CASSFIRGEQPQHF.

The V call is TRBV11-2, the J call TRBJ2-5, with 14 bases fitting TRBD2. Trimming removed 4 bases from V and 2 bases from J; junction bases left unmatched: 3. The CDR3 covers 16 residues. Germline CDR1 reads SGHAT; CDR2 reads FQNNGV. This CDR3 reads CASSWGLAGDQETQYF. The CDR3 bases are TGTGCCAGCAGCTGGGGACTAGCGGGAGATCAAGAGACCCAGTACTTC.

The DNA for the CDR3 is TGCAGTGCTAGAGATCCTAAGGGACAGGGCAACATTCAGTACTTC. This encodes CSARDPKGQGNIQYF. The rearrangement joins TRBV20-1 to TRBJ2-4; 9 bases align to TRBD1. The CDR3 extends over 15 amino acids. Germline V CDR1 and CDR2: DFQATT, SNEGSKA (reference sequence). V shed 0 bases and J 7 bases; nucleotides not matched to a gene: 7.

This clonotype has only a few counts. CDR3 sequence (DNA): TGTGCCAGCGGGGGGGCTGAAGCTTTCTTT. Translation: CASGGAEAFF. This chain links TRBV3-1 with TRBJ1-1, with TRBD1 as a possible D gene (5 bases). The V gene lost 8 bases and the J gene lost 6 bases, with 7 bases spanning the gap. This CDR3 comprises 10 residues. Germline V gene lookup returns CDR1 LGHDT and CDR2 YNNKEL (reference sequence).

This clonotype was recorded many times. V is TRBV20-1 and J is TRBJ2-1; the match to TRBD2 covers 8 bases. This CDR3 has 14 residues. V trimming: 8 bases; J trimming: 3 bases; junction bases outside the gene matches: 9. Per the germline V gene, CDR1 is DFQATT and CDR2 is SNEGSKA (reference sequence). The CDR3, as DNA: TGCAGTACTTCTAGCGGGTACTACTACAATGAGCAGTTCTTC. Residues: CSTSSGYYYNEQFF.

This chain links TRBV24-1 with TRBJ2-7, with no clear D. Germline V lookup: CDR1 KGHDR, CDR2 SFDVKD. V was clipped by 5 bases and J by 3 bases, with 22 bases between them. The CDR3 is made up of 17 amino acids. The chain's CDR3 is CATSATGLGSAFYEQYF. Written as DNA, the CDR3 is TGTGCCACCAGTGCCACTGGTCTTGGCAGCGCATTCTACGAGCAGTACTTC.

This clonotype showed up just a few times. The J gene is TRBJ2-7, the V gene TRBV30; D may correspond to TRBD1 or TRBD2 (5 bases each). The CDR3 length is 14 residues. Germline V gene lookup returns CDR1 GTSNPN and CDR2 SVGIG (reference sequence). V shed 3 bases and J shed 3 bases, with 15 bases lying between them. The CDR3 nucleotides read TGTGCCTGGAGGTCTCCGGGACGGCTCTACGAGCAGTACTTC. Residues: CAWRSPGRLYEQYF.

This chain uses TRBV3-1 with TRBJ1-1, with a tentative D call TRBD1 (5 bases). CDR1 is LGHDT and CDR2 is YNNKEL in the germline V gene (reference sequence). Trimming stripped 4 bases from V and 0 bases from J, with 12 bases between. The CDR3 extends over 15 amino acids. The CDR3 DNA follows: TGTGCCAGCAGCCTGGTGGGACGGATGAACACTGAAGCTTTCTTT. Protein sequence: CASSLVGRMNTEAFF.

This clonotype was recorded at least ten times. The genes are TRBV20-1 and TRBJ2-3, with D uncertain. The CDR3 runs 11 residues. CDR1 is DFQATT, CDR2 SNEGSKA, per germline (reference sequence). The ends were cut back, 6 bases at V and 3 bases at J, with 7 bases in the middle. The CDR3 DNA is TGCAGTGCATCCAAGACAGATACGCAGTATTTT. Amino acid sequence: CSASKTDTQYF.